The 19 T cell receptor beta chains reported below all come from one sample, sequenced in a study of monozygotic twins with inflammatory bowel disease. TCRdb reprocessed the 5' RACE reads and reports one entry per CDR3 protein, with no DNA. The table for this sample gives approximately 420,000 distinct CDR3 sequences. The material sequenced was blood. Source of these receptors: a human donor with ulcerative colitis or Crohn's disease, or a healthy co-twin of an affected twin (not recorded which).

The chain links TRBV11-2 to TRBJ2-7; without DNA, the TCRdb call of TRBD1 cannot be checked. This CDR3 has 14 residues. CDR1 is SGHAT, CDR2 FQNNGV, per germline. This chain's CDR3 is CASSFGAVSYEQYF.

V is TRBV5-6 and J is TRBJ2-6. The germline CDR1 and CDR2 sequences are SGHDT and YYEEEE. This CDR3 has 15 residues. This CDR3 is CASRFYHSGANVLTF.

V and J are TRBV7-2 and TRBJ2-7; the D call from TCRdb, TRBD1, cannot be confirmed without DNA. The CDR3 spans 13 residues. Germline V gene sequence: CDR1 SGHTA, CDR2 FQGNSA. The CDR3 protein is CASRYSQGNEQYF. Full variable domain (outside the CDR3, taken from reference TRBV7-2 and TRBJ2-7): GAGVSQSPSNKVTEKGKDVELRCDPISGHTALYWYRQSLGQGLEFLIYFQGNSAPDKSGLPSDRFSAERTGGSVSTLTIQRTQQEDSAVYLCASRYSQGNEQYFGPGTRLTVT.

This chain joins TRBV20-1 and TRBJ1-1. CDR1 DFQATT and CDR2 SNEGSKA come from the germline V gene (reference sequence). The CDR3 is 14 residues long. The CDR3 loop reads CSARRPLEDTEAFF.

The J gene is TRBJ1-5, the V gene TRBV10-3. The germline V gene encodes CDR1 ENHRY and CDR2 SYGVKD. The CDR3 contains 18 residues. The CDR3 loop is CAISESIVRSPSNQPQHF.

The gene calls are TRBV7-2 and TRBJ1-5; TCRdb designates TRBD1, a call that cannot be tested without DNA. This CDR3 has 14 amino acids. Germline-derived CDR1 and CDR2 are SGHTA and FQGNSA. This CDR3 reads CASSFEGAGQPQHF. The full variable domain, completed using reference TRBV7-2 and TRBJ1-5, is GAGVSQSPSNKVTEKGKDVELRCDPISGHTALYWYRQSLGQGLEFLIYFQGNSAPDKSGLPSDRFSAERTGGSVSTLTIQRTQQEDSAVYLCASSFEGAGQPQHFGDGTRLSIL.

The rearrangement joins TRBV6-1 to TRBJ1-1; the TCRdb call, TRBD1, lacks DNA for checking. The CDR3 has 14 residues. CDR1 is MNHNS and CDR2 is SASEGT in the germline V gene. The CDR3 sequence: CASSPDRGDTEAFF.

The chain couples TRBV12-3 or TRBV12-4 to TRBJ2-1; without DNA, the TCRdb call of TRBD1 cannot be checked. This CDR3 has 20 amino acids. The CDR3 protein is CASSFRTWLGATKGANEQFF.

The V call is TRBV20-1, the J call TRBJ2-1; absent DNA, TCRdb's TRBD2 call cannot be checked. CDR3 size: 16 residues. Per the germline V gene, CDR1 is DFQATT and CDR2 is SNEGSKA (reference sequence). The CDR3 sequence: CSVAILAGGPHNEQFF.

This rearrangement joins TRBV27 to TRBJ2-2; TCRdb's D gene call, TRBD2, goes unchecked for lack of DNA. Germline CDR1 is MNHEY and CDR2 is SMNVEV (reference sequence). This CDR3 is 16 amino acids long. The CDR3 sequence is CASRLVSGSAAGELFF.

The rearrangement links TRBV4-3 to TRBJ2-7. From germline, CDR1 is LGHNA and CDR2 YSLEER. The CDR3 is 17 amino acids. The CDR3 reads CASSQRDFRKSSYEQYF.

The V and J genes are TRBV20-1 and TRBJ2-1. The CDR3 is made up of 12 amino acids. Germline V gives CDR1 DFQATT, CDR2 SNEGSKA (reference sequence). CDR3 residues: CSARYPGNEQFF.

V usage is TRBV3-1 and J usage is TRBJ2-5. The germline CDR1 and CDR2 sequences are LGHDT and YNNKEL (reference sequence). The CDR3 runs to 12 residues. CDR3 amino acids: CASSPPRETQYF.

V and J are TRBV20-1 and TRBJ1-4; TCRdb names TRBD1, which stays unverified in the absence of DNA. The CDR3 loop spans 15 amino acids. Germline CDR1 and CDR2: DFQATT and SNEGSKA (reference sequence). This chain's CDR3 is CSARHLQGQNEKLFF.

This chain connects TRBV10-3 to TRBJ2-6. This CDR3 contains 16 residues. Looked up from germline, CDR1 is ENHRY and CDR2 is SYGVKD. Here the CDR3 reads CAISAVVTSGANVLTF.

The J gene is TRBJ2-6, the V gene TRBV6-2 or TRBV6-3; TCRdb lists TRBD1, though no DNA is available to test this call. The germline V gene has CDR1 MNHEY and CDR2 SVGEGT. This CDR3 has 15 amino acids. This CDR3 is CASNKGALGANVLTF.

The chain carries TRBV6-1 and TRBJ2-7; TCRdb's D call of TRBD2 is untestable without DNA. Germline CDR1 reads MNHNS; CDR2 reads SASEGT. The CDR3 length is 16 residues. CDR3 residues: CASSPFTSGGPYEQYF.

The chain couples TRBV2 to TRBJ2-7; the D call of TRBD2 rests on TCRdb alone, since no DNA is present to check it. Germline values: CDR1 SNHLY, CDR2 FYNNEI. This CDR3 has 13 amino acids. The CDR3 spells CASLSGPPYEQYF.

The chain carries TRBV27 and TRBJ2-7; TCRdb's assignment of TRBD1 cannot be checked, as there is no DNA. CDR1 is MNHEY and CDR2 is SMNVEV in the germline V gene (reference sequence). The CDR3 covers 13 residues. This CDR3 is CASSFQTGNEQYF.